This T cell receptor (beta chain) was observed in a study of blood T cells in healthy people across ages. Using a J-beta primer mix together with a sample-barcoded 5' primer, a second PCR was run for about 6 to 11 cycles. TCRdb reprocessed the 5' RACE reads via MiXCR and lists one record per CDR3 protein. Found here are roughly 1,700,000 distinct CDR3 sequences, roughly 27% of them singletons; the top ten hold over 7%. This TCR derives from a woman in her thirties in good health. The material sequenced was blood.

The CDR3 DNA reads TGTGCCATCAGTTCACAGGGTCCCGAGCAGTACTTC. The encoded protein is CAISSQGPEQYF. The chain carries TRBV10-3 and TRBJ2-7, with D possibly matching TRBD1 (6 bases). The CDR3 is made up of 12 amino acids. The germline V gene has CDR1 ENHRY and CDR2 SYGVKD. V was clipped by 5 bases and J by 6 bases, with 11 bases between them.